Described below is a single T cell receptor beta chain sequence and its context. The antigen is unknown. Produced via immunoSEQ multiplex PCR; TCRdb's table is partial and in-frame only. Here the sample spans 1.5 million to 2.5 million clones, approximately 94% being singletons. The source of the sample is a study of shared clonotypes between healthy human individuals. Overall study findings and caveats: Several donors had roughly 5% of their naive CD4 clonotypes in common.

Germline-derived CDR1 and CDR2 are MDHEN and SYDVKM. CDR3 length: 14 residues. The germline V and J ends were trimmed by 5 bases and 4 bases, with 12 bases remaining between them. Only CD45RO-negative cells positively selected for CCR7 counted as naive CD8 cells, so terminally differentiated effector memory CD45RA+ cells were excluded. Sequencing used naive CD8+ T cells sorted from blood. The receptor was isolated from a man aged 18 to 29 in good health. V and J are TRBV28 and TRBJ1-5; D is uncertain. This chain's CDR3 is CASSVGEGNQPQHF. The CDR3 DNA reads TGTGCCAGCAGTGTCGGGGAGGGTAATCAGCCCCAGCATTTT.